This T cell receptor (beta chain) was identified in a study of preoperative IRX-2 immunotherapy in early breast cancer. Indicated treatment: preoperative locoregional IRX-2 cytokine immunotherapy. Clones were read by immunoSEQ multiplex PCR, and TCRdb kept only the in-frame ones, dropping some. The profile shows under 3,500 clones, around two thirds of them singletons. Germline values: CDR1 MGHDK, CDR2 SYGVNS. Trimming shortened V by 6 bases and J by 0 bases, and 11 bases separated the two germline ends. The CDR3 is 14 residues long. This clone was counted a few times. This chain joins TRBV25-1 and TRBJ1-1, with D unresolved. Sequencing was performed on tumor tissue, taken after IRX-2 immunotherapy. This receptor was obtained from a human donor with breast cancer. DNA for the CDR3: TGTGCCAGCAGATCTGGGGAATTGAACACTGAAGCTTTCTTT. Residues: CASRSGELNTEAFF.